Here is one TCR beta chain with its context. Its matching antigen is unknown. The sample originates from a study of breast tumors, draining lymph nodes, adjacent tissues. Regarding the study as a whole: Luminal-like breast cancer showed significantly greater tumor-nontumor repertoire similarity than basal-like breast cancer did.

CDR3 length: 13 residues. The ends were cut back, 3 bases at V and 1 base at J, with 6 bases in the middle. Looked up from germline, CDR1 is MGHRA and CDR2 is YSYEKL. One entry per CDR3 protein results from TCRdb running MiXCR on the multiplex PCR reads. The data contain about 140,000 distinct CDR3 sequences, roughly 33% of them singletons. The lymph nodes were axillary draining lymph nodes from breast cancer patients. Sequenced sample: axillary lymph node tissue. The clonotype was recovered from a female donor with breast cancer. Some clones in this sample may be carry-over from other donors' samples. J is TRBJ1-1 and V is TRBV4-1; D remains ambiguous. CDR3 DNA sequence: TGCGCCAGCAGCCATCCAGGGAACACTGAAGCTTTCTTT. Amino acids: CASSHPGNTEAFF.